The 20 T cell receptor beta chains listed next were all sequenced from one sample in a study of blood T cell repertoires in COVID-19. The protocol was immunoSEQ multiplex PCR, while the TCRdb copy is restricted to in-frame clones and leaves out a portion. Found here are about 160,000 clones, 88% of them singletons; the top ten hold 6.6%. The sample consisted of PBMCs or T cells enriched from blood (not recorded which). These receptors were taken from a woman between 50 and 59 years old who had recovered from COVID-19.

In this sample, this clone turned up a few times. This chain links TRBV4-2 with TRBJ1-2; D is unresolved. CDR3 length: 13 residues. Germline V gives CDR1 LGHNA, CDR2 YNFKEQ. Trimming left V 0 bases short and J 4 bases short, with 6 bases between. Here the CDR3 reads CASSQDKRYGYTF. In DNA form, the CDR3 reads TGTGCCAGCAGCCAAGATAAGCGCTATGGCTACACCTTC.

In DNA form, the CDR3 reads TGTGCCAGCAGTCCCGGACAGTTCCGCTCCTATAATTCACCCCTCCACTTT. Translation: CASSPGQFRSYNSPLHF. The rearrangement links TRBV6-6 to TRBJ1-6, with D perhaps TRBD1 (6 bases). This CDR3 spans 17 amino acids. V was clipped by 5 bases and J by 0 bases, with 14 bases between them. The germline V gene encodes CDR1 MNHNY and CDR2 SVGAGI (reference sequence).

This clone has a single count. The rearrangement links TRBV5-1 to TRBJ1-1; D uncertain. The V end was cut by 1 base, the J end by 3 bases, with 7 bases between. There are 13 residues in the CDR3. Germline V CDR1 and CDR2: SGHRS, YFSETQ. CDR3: CASSLQLYTEAFF. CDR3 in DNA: TGCGCCAGCAGCTTGCAACTCTACACTGAAGCTTTCTTT.

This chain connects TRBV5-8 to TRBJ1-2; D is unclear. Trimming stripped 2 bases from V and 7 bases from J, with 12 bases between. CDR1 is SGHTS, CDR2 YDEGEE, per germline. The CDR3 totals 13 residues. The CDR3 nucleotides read TGTGCCAGCAGCTTTCGAGGGAAAGCTGGCTACACCTTC. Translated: CASSFRGKAGYTF. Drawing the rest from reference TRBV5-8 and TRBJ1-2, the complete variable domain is EAGVTQSPTHLIKTRGQQATLRCSPISGHTSVYWYQQALGLGLQFLLWYDEGEERNRGNFPPRFSGRQFPNYSSELNVNALELEDSALYLCASSFRGKAGYTFGSGTRLTVV.

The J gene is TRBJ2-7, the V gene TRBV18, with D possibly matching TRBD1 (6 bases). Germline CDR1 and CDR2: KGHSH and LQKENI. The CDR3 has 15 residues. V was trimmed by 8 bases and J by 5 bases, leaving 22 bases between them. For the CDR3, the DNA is TGTGCCAGCACCCGACCAACAGGGCGGCTTAACGAGCAGTACTTC. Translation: CASTRPTGRLNEQYF.

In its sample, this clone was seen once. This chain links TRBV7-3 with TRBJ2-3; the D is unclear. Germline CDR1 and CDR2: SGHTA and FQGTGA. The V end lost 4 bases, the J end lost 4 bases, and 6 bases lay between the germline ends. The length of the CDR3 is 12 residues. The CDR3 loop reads CASSSQADTQYF. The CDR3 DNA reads TGTGCCAGCAGCTCCCAGGCAGATACGCAGTATTTT.

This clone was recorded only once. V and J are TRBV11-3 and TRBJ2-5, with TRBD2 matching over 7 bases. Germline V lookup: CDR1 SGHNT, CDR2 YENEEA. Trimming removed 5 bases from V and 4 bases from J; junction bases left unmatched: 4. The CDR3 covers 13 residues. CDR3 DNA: TGTGCCAGCAGCGAGCGGGGCCTAGAGACCCAGTACTTC. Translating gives CASSERGLETQYF.

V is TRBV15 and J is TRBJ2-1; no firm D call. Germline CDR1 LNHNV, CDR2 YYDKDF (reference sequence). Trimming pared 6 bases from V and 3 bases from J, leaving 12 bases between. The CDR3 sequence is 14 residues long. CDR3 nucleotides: TGTGCCACCAGTATTGAAGAGTACTACAATGAGCAGTTCTTC. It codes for CATSIEEYYNEQFF.

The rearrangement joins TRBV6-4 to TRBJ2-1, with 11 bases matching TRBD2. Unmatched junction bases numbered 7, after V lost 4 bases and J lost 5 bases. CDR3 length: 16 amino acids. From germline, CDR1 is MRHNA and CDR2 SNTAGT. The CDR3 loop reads CASSAQLAGADNEQFF. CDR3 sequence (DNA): TGTGCCAGCAGTGCCCAACTAGCGGGGGCCGACAATGAGCAGTTCTTC.

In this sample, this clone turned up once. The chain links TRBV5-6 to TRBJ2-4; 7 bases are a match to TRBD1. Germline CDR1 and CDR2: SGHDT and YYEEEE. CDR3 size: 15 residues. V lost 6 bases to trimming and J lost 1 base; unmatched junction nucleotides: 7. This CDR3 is CASTPGGQAKNIQYF. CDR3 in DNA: TGTGCCAGCACCCCAGGGGGTCAGGCCAAAAACATTCAGTACTTC.

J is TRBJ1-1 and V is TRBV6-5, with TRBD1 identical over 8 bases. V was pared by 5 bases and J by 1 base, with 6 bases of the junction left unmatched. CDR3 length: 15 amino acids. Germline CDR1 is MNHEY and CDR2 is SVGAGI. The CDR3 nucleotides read TGTGCCAGCAGTCTCAGGACAGGGACGAACACTGAAGCTTTCTTT. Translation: CASSLRTGTNTEAFF.

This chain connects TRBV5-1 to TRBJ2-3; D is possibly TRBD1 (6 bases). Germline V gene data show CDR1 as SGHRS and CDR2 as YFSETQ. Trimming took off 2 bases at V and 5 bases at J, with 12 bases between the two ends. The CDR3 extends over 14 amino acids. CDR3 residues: CASSLDRPRDTQYF. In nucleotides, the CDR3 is TGCGCCAGCAGCTTAGACAGGCCCAGAGATACGCAGTATTTT.

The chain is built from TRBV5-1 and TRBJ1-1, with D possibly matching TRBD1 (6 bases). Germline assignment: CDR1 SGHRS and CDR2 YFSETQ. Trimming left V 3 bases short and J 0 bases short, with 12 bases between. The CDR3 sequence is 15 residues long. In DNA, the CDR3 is TGCGCCAGCAGCTCAGGGGTGGGGATGAACACTGAAGCTTTCTTT. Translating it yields CASSSGVGMNTEAFF.

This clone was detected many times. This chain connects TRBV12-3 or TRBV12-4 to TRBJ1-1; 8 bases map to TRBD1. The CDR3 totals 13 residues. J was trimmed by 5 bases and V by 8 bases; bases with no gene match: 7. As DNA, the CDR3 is TGTGCCAGCTCCCCTCAGGGGGCGACTGAAGCTTTCTTT. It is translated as CASSPQGATEAFF.

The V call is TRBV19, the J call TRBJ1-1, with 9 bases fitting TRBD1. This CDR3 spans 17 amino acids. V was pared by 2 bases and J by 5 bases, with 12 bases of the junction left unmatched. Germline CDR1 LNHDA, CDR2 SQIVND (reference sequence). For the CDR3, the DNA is TGTGCCAGTAGTATATTAGGGGGGGACAGGGCCGGGACTGAAGCTTTCTTT. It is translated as CASSILGGDRAGTEAFF.

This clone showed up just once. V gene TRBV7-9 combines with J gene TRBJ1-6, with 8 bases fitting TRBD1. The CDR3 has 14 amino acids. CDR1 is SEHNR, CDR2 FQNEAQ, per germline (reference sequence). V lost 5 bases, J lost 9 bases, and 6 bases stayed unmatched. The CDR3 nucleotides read TGTGCCAGCAGCCCCGACAGGGGTGGTTCACCCCTCCACTTT. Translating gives CASSPDRGGSPLHF.

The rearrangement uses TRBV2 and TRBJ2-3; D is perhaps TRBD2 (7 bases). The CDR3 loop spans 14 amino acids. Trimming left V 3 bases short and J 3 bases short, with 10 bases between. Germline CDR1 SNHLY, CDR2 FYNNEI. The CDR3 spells CASSDAGATDTQYF. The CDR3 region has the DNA TGTGCCAGCAGTGACGCGGGGGCGACAGATACGCAGTATTTT.

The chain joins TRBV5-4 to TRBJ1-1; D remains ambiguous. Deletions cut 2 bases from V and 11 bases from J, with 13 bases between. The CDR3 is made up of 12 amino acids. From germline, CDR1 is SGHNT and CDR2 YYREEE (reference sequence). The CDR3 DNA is TGTGCCAGCAGCTTAGGATCCTGGGAGGCTTTCTTT. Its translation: CASSLGSWEAFF.

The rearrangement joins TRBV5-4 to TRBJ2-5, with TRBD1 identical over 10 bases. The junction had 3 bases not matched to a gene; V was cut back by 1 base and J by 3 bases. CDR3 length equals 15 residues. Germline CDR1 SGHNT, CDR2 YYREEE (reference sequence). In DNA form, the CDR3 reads TGTGCCAGCAGCTTGAGGGACAGGGGTAAAGAGACCCAGTACTTC. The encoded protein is CASSLRDRGKETQYF.

The CDR3 is CASGVWDSTGNTIYF. CDR3 nucleotides: TGTGCCAGTGGTGTATGGGACAGCACTGGAAACACCATATATTTT. The J gene is TRBJ1-3, the V gene TRBV19; 7 nucleotides line up with TRBD1. The V and J ends lost 8 bases and 2 bases, in that order; junction bases with no gene match: 9. The CDR3 totals 15 residues. Germline V gives CDR1 LNHDA, CDR2 SQIVND (reference sequence).